This TCR beta chain is drawn from a study of cytomegalovirus exposure and HLA in healthy donors. Worth noting for this clone: Its antigen is as yet unknown.

60 Vbeta and 13 Jbeta primers were used in PCR. TCRdb keeps only in-frame clones here, not all; method: immunoSEQ multiplex PCR. The repertoire holds about 150,000 clones, with more than 65% as singletons. General study points: Associated with cytomegalovirus, according to the listing, were 170 or so TCR beta chains. In a later analysis, at a false discovery rate of 0.05, under 20,000 TCR beta sequences were associated with HLA alleles.

V shed 3 bases, J shed 10 bases, and the junction held 9 bases outside the gene matches. Germline V gives CDR1 MNHNY, CDR2 SVGAGI (reference sequence). The CDR3 totals 14 residues. The clonotype comes from a man aged 50-60 years in good health and CMV-seropositive. This rearrangement joins TRBV6-6 to TRBJ2-1, with 7 positions matching TRBD2. Sequenced input: PBMCs. The chain's CDR3 is CASSYRDYAGEQFF. In DNA, the CDR3 is TGTGCCAGCAGTTATCGGGACTATGCAGGCGAGCAGTTCTTC.